The next 28 T cell receptor beta chains were all read from a single sample in a study of T cell repertoires in cytomegalovirus infection. From the reads, TCRdb called clonotypes with MiXCR, one entry per CDR3 protein. Here the sample spans a few hundred thousand distinct CDR3 sequences, approximately 8.3% being singletons. Input material: PBMCs. These receptors originate from a human donor in good health (CMV status not recorded). Some clones in this sample may be carry-over from other donors' samples.

This clonotype was seen repeatedly, ten times or more. The chain is built from TRBV6-6 and TRBJ1-3; 9 bases fit TRBD1. This CDR3 contains 15 residues. The germline V gene encodes CDR1 MNHNY and CDR2 SVGAGI (reference sequence). V shed 6 bases, J shed 3 bases, and the junction held 6 bases outside the gene matches. The CDR3 nucleotides are TGTGCCAGCAGCTCACAGGGGGCTGGTGGAAACACCATATATTTT. Amino acids: CASSSQGAGGNTIYF.

J is TRBJ1-2 and V is TRBV28; D gene unclear. The CDR3 spans 10 residues. Trimming removed 4 bases from V and 10 bases from J, with 7 bases in between. Germline CDR1 MDHEN, CDR2 SYDVKM. This chain's CDR3 is CASSSVVYTF. The CDR3 nucleotides are TGTGCCAGCAGTTCTGTGGTCTACACCTTC.

This clonotype has at least ten counts. This chain uses TRBV12-5 with TRBJ1-5, with 10 positions matching TRBD1. The CDR3 loop spans 14 amino acids. In germline, CDR1 is LGHNT, CDR2 FRNRAP. J lost 6 bases, V lost 6 bases, and 5 bases had no gene match. The CDR3 DNA reads as TGTGCTAGTGGCCCGGGACAGGGGAGTCAGCCCCAGCATTTT. This codes for CASGPGQGSQPQHF.

Only a few counts were recorded for this clonotype. The chain carries TRBV28 and TRBJ2-4; 9 nucleotides match TRBD1. The V and J ends lost 6 bases and 0 bases, in that order; junction bases with no gene match: 6. CDR3 size: 16 residues. CDR1 is MDHEN, CDR2 SYDVKM, per germline. CDR3 DNA: TGTGCCAGCAGAAAACAGGGGGCTCTAGCCAAAAACATTCAGTACTTC. Its protein product is CASRKQGALAKNIQYF.

The gene calls are TRBV7-3 and TRBJ2-3; 14 bases are a match to TRBD2. Trimming cost V 4 bases and J 6 bases; bases outside gene matches: 6. The length of the CDR3 is 16 residues. Per the germline V gene, CDR1 is SGHTA and CDR2 is FQGTGA. The CDR3 reads CASSYGTSGGADTQYF. The CDR3 DNA sequence: TGTGCCAGCAGCTACGGGACTAGCGGGGGAGCTGATACGCAGTATTTT. Full variable domain (remainder filled in from reference TRBV7-3 and TRBJ2-3): GAGVSQTPSNKVTEKGKYVELRCDPISGHTALYWYRQSLGQGPEFLIYFQGTGAADDSGLPNDRFFAVRPEGSVSTLKIQRTERGDSAVYLCASSYGTSGGADTQYFGPGTRLTVL.

This chain joins TRBV4-3 and TRBJ1-4; D perhaps matches TRBD1 (5 bases). CDR3 length: 14 residues. Trimming pared 6 bases from V and 2 bases from J, leaving 10 bases between. Germline V gene data show CDR1 as LGHNA and CDR2 as YSLEER. CDR3 DNA sequence: TGCGCCAGCAGTGCAGGGAGGACTAATGAAAAACTGTTTTTT. Amino acids: CASSAGRTNEKLFF.

The sample holds many counts of this clonotype. The chain employs TRBV20-1 and TRBJ1-4; 8 nucleotides align to TRBD1. CDR3 length equals 16 residues. Germline values: CDR1 DFQATT, CDR2 SNEGSKA (reference sequence). The junction had 9 bases not matched to a gene; V was cut back by 6 bases and J by 0 bases. CDR3 in amino acids: CSASRGRRATNEKLFF. The DNA for the CDR3 is TGCAGTGCATCCAGGGGGCGCAGGGCAACTAATGAAAAACTGTTTTTT.

Ten or more counts support this clonotype. The gene calls are TRBV7-6 and TRBJ1-1; D may be TRBD1 (5 bases). Germline CDR1 and CDR2: SGHVS and FNYEAQ. The V and J ends lost 1 base and 8 bases respectively, with 11 bases between them. CDR3 length: 13 residues. CDR3 DNA sequence: TGTGCCAGCAGCTTAGGGGGGGAGGAAGAAGCTTTCTTT. Encoded protein: CASSLGGEEEAFF.

Worth noting for this clonotype: This sequence may be a read error, since a much larger clone differs from it by one base. The chain recombines TRBV7-2 with TRBJ2-5; D is unclear. The germline V gene encodes CDR1 SGHTA and CDR2 FQGNSA. The CDR3 is made up of 12 amino acids. V was cut by 5 bases and J by 0 bases, with 4 bases left in between. CDR3 sequence (DNA): TGTGCCAGCAGCAAGTACCAAGAGACCCAGTACTTC. Amino acid sequence: CASSKYQETQYF.

This clonotype was seen many times. The chain recombines TRBV5-1 with TRBJ1-1; D not certain. Trimming removed 0 bases from V and 1 base from J, with 10 bases in between. Germline V gives CDR1 SGHRS, CDR2 YFSETQ. The CDR3 totals 15 residues. CDR3 coding DNA: TGCGCCAGCAGCTTGGACCCGCAGAAGAACACTGAAGCTTTCTTT. Residues: CASSLDPQKNTEAFF.

This clonotype was observed many times. V is TRBV6-6 and J is TRBJ2-3, with D possibly being TRBD1 (6 bases). CDR3 size: 16 residues. Germline assignment: CDR1 MNHNY and CDR2 SVGAGI (reference sequence). V was cut by 2 bases and J by 6 bases, with 18 bases left in between. CDR3 region: CASSYERGRGSDTQYF. CDR3 DNA sequence: TGTGCCAGCAGTTACGAACGGGGAAGGGGGTCGGATACGCAGTATTTT.

This clonotype has a count of ten or more. The CDR3, as DNA: TGCGCCAGCAGCCCAGGTTTGGGGGCGGACACTGAAGCTTTCTTT. It encodes CASSPGLGADTEAFF. The V call is TRBV5-1, the J call TRBJ1-1, with D maybe TRBD1 (6 bases). Trimming took 4 bases from V and 3 from J, leaving 16 bases between them. This CDR3 region has 15 residues. Germline CDR1 is SGHRS and CDR2 is YFSETQ.

This clonotype showed up many times. The V and J genes are TRBV9 and TRBJ2-1; 16 bases map to TRBD2. Germline CDR1 and CDR2: SGDLS and YYNGEE. The junction had 5 bases not matched to a gene; V was cut back by 3 bases and J by 2 bases. The CDR3 spans 18 residues. CDR3 sequence: CASSDPGLAGGAYNEQFF. In nucleotides, the CDR3 is TGTGCCAGCAGCGACCCGGGACTAGCGGGAGGGGCCTACAATGAGCAGTTCTTC.

This clonotype was seen repeatedly, ten times or more. This sequence joins TRBV7-2 and TRBJ1-4, with TRBD1 identical over 9 bases. V gave up 5 bases and J gave up 2 bases; unmatched junction bases: 15. CDR1 and CDR2 (germline): SGHTA, FQGNSA. The CDR3 length is 19 residues. The CDR3: CASSPTSGGTGTTNEKLFF. The CDR3 coding sequence is TGTGCCAGCAGCCCTACATCGGGCGGGACAGGGACGACTAATGAAAAACTGTTTTTT.

This clonotype was found many times. V and J are TRBV7-6 and TRBJ1-1; unclear D gene. The CDR3 has 13 residues. Germline V gene data show CDR1 as SGHVS and CDR2 as FNYEAQ. V was shortened by 5 bases and J by 4 bases, with 11 bases between the two germline ends. The chain's CDR3 is CASSMGGSTEAFF. CDR3 sequence (DNA): TGTGCCAGCAGCATGGGAGGGTCCACTGAAGCTTTCTTT.

This rearrangement joins TRBV20-1 to TRBJ2-7, with D perhaps given as TRBD1 or TRBD2 (7 bases each). Trimming cost V 6 bases and J 0 bases, with 18 bases left between them. The CDR3 spans 15 residues. Germline CDR1 DFQATT, CDR2 SNEGSKA (reference sequence). The DNA for the CDR3 is TGCAGTGCGGCACAGGGGCTAGCGGACTCCTACGAGCAGTACTTC. Protein: CSAAQGLADSYEQYF.

This clonotype has just a few counts. This chain joins TRBV6-2 or TRBV6-3 and TRBJ2-1; 8 positions match TRBD2. The CDR3 has 16 residues. The V gene's germline CDR1 is MNHEY and CDR2 SVGEGT. Trimming cost V 8 bases and J 0 bases; bases outside gene matches: 9. CDR3 coding DNA: TGTGCCAGCGAGACTAGGAGCGGGAGCTCCTACAATGAGCAGTTCTTC. It encodes CASETRSGSSYNEQFF.

This clonotype occurred many times. The chain joins TRBV4-3 to TRBJ2-4; D remains ambiguous. CDR1 is LGHNA and CDR2 is YSLEER in the germline V gene. This CDR3 contains 14 residues. Trimming stripped 4 bases from V and 6 bases from J, with 13 bases between. DNA for the CDR3: TGCGCCAGCAGCCGAGATCGTTTAGGAAACATTCAGTACTTC. Its protein product is CASSRDRLGNIQYF.

A few counts support this clonotype. The chain links TRBV12-3 or TRBV12-4 to TRBJ2-7; D unclear. The CDR3 is 13 residues long. Trimming shortened V by 3 bases and J by 7 bases, and 13 bases separated the two germline ends. The CDR3 DNA reads TGTGCCAGCAGTTTTTCGACGGTGGGAGAGCAGTACTTC. Translating gives CASSFSTVGEQYF.

This clonotype was observed a few times. The V call is TRBV7-2, the J call TRBJ2-2; 11 bases are a match to TRBD1. Trimming cost V 5 bases and J 6 bases; bases outside gene matches: 11. Germline V CDR1 and CDR2: SGHTA, FQGNSA. CDR3 length: 17 residues. The CDR3: CASSPADRGPDAGELFF. The CDR3 DNA follows: TGTGCCAGCAGCCCGGCGGACAGGGGGCCTGATGCCGGGGAGCTGTTTTTT.

This clonotype was observed a few times. This chain joins TRBV7-3 and TRBJ1-3; no reliable D call. Trimming left V 4 bases short and J 7 bases short, with 14 bases between. This CDR3 region has 14 residues. The V gene's germline CDR1 is SGHTA and CDR2 FQGTGA. CDR3 nucleotide sequence: TGTGCCAGCAGCTCACCCGAGGGTTCGAACACCATATATTTT. It encodes CASSSPEGSNTIYF.

This clonotype was counted many times. The chain joins TRBV19 to TRBJ1-5; the D gene is possibly TRBD1 (6 bases). Germline V gives CDR1 LNHDA, CDR2 SQIVND (reference sequence). V was shortened by 3 bases and J by 2 bases, with 11 bases between the two germline ends. This CDR3 contains 15 residues. CDR3 bases: TGTGCCAGTAGTATGAGTGGGGGCCGCAATCAGCCCCAGCATTTT. It yields the protein CASSMSGGRNQPQHF.

The genes are TRBV29-1 and TRBJ2-6; D gene unclear. CDR1 is SQVTM and CDR2 is ANQGSEA in the germline V gene. The V end was cut by 5 bases, the J end by 1 base, with 12 bases between. The CDR3 contains 15 residues. For the CDR3, the DNA is TGCAGCGTTTCCGATCAGGAATCTGGGGCCAACGTCCTGACTTTC. Its translation: CSVSDQESGANVLTF.

This clonotype was counted ten times or more. The V and J genes are TRBV5-5 and TRBJ2-7, with a weak D call TRBD1 (5 bases). Germline V gene sequence: CDR1 SGHKS, CDR2 YYEKEE (reference sequence). The CDR3 contains 18 residues. V lost 4 bases, J lost 2 bases, and 25 bases lay in between. CDR3 protein: CASSAETELTDPPYEQYF. Here the CDR3 DNA reads TGTGCCAGCAGCGCCGAGACAGAGCTAACGGACCCCCCCTACGAGCAGTACTTC.

In its sample, this clonotype was seen a few times. The chain links TRBV15 to TRBJ2-2; D might be TRBD2 (6 bases). Germline CDR1 is LNHNV and CDR2 is YYDKDF (reference sequence). Deletions cut 0 bases from V and 6 bases from J, with 17 bases between. The CDR3 loop spans 17 amino acids. CDR3 sequence (DNA): TGTGCCACCAGCAGAGATTGGGAAGGGACTCAAGCCGGGGAGCTGTTTTTT. Translation: CATSRDWEGTQAGELFF. Full variable domain (remainder filled in from reference TRBV15 and TRBJ2-2): DAMVIQNPRYQVTQFGKPVTLSCSQTLNHNVMYWYQQKSSQAPKLLFHYYDKDFNNEADTPDNFQSRRPNTSFCFLDIRSPGLGDTAMYLCATSRDWEGTQAGELFFGEGSRLTVL.

V usage is TRBV20-1 and J usage is TRBJ2-5, with D unresolved. This CDR3 has 15 residues. V gave up 6 bases and J gave up 1 base, with 18 bases separating them. Germline CDR1 and CDR2: DFQATT and SNEGSKA (reference sequence). Here the CDR3 reads CSAPGQQKLQETQYF. In DNA form, the CDR3 reads TGCAGTGCCCCCGGCCAACAGAAACTCCAAGAGACCCAGTACTTC.

The V gene is TRBV7-2, the J gene TRBJ2-2; D is unclear. Germline CDR1 reads SGHTA; CDR2 reads FQGNSA. Trimming took off 7 bases at V and 0 bases at J, with 12 bases between the two ends. This CDR3 spans 15 amino acids. The CDR3 sequence: CASTAGWPNTGELFF. The CDR3 DNA sequence: TGTGCCAGCACCGCAGGATGGCCGAACACCGGGGAGCTGTTTTTT.

In its sample, this clonotype was seen a few times. The rearrangement links TRBV5-3 to TRBJ2-1; the D gene is possibly TRBD2 (5 bases). TRBV5-3 is identified as an open reading frame with a role that is uncertain. The CDR3 runs 14 residues. V shed 8 bases and J shed 8 bases, with 20 bases lying between them. The CDR3 DNA sequence: TGTGCCAGCAATACCCCGGGGAAATACGATGAGCAGTTCTTC. Protein: CASNTPGKYDEQFF.